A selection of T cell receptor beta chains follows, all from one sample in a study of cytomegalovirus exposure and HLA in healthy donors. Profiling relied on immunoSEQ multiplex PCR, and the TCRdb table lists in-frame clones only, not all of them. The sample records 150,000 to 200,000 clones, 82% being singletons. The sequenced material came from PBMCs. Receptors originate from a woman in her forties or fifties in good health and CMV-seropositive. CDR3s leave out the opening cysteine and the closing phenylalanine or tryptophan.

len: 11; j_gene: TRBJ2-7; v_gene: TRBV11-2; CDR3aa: ASSLTSSYEQY
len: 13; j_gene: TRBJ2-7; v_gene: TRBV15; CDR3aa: ATSREQGKTHEQY
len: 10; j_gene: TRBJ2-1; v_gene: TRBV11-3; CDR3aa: ASSLGLNEQF
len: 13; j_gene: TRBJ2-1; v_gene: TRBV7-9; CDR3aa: ASSLATSSHNEQF
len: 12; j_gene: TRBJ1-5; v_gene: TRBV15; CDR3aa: ATSRSRQDQPQH
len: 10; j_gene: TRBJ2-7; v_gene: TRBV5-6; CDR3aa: ASRTTGDEQY
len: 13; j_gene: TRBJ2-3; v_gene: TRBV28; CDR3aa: ASSFSGARTDTQY
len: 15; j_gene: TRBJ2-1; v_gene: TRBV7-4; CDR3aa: ASSCPGQGSSYNEQF
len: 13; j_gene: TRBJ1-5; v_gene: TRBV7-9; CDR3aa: SSSLGAGGNQPQH
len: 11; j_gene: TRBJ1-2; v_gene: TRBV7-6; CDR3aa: ASSPGQAYGYT
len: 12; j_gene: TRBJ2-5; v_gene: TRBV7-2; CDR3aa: ASSEQGAGETQY
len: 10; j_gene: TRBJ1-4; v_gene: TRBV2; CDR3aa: ASSGQHEKLF
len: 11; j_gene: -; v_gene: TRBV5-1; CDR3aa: ASSYAPGYEQY
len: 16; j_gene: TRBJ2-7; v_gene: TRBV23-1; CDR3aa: ASSQFRSRGGLGYEQY
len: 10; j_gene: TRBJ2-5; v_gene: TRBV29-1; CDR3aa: SALTEQETQY
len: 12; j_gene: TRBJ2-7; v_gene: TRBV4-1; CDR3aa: ASSQPFASYEQY
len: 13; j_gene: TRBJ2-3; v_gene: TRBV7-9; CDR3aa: ASSLGAGKSDTQY
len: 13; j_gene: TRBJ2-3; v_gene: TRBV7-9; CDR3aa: ASSRGLAGTDTQY
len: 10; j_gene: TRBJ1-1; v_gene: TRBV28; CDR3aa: ASSSPDTEAF
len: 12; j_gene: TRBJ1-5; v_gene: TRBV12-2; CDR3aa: ASRLDRSNQPQH
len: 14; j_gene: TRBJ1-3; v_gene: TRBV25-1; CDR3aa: ASRDFTEVSGNTIY
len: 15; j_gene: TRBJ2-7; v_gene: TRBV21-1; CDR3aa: ASSKAPQEVPLGEQY
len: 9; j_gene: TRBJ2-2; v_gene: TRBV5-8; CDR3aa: AKAPFGELF
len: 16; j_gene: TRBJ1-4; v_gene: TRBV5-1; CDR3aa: ASSSGQASTATNEKLF
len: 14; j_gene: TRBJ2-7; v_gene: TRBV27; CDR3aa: ASRPASGGAFHEQY
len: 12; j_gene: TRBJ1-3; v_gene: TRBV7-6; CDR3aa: ASSLGTGGNTIY
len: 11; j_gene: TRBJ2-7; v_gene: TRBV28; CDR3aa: VSSGLTLNEQY
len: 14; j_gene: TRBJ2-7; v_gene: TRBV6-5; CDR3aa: ASSNSGTGGIYEQY
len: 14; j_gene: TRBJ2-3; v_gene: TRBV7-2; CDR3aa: ASSPQGGTSTDTQY
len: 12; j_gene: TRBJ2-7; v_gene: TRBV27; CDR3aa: ASKLQFAGDEQY
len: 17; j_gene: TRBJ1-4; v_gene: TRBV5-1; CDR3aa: ASRTGQVTFGATNEKLF
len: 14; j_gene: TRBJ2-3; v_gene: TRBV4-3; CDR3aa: ASSQGRAGVTDTQY
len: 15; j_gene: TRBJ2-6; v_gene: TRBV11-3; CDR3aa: ASSLDGTRSGANVLT
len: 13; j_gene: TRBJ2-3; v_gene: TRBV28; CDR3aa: ASSPLAGSTDTQY
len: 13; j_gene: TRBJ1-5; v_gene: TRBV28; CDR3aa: ASSTYRGGNQPQH
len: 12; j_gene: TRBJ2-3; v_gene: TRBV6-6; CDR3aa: ASSVGRGPDTQY
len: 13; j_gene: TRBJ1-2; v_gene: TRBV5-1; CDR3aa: ASSLLPQGGRGYT
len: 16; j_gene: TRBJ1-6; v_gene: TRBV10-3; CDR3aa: AISSRTGGATENSPLH
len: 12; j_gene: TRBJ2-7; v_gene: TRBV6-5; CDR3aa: ASSYGDSLYEQY
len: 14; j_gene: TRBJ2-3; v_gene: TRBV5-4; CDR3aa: ASSLSGSVGSDTQY
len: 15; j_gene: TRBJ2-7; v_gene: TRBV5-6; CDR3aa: ASSLEFTQGVSYEQY
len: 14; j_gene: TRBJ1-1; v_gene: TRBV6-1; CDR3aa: ASSEGQGAGNTEAF
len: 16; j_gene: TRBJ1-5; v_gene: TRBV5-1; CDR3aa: ASSLDSGGNEGNQPQH